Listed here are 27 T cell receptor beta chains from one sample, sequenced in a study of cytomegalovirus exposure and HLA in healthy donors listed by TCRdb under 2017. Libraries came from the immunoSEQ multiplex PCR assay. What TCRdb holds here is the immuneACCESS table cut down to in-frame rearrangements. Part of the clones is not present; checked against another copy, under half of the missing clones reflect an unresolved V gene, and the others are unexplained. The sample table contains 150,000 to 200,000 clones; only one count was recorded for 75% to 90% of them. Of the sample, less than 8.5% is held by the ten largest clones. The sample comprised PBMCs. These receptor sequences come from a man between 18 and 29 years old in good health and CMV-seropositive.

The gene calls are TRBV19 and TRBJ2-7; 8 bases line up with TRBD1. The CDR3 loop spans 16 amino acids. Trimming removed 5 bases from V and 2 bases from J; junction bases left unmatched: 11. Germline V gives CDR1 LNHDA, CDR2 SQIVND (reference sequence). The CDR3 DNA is TGTGCCAGTAGTCCGAGCCGTTGGACAGGGCCCTACGAGCAGTACTTC. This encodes CASSPSRWTGPYEQYF. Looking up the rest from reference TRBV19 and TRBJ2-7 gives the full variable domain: DGGITQSPKYLFRKEGQNVTLSCEQNLNHDAMYWYRQDPGQGLRLIYYSQIVNDFQKGDIAEGYSVSREKKESFPLTVTSAQKNPTAFYLCASSPSRWTGPYEQYFGPGTRLTVT.

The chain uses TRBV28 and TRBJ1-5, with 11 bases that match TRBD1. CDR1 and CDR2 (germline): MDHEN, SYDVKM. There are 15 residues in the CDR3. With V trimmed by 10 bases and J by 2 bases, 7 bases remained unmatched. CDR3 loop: CATRTGGGGNQPQHF. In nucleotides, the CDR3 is TGTGCCACCCGGACAGGGGGCGGGGGCAATCAGCCCCAGCATTTT. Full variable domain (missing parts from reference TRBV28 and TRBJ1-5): DVKVTQSSRYLVKRTGEKVFLECVQDMDHENMFWYRQDPGLGLRLIYFSYDVKMKEKGDIPEGYSVSREKKERFSLILESASTNQTSMYLCATRTGGGGNQPQHFGDGTRLSIL.

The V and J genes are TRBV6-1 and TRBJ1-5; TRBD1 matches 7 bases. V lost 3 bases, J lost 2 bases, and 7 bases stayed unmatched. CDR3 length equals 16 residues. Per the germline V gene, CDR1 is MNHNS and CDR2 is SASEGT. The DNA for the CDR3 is TGTGCCAGCAGTGATATGACAGGGTTCGGCAATCAGCCCCAGCATTTT. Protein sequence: CASSDMTGFGNQPQHF.

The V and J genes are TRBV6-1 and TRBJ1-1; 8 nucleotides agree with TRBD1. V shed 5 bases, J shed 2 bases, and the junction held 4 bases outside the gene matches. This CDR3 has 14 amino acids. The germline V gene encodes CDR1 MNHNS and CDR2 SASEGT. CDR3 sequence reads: CASSPGQGNTEAFF. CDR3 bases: TGTGCCAGCAGTCCCGGACAGGGAAACACTGAAGCTTTCTTT.

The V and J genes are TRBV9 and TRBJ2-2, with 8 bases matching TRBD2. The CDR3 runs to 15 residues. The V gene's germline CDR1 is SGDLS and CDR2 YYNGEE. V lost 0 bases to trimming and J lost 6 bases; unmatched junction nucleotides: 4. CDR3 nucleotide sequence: TGTGCCAGCAGCGTAGCCGGGACTAGGCCCGGGGAGCTGTTTTTT. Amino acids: CASSVAGTRPGELFF.

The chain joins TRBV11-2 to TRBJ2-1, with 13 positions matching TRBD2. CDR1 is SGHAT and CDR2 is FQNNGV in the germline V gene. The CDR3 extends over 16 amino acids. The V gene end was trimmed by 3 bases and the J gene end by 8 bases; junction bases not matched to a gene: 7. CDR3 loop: CASSFGLAGVVHEQFF. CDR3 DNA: TGTGCCAGCAGCTTCGGACTAGCGGGAGTGGTACATGAGCAGTTCTTC.

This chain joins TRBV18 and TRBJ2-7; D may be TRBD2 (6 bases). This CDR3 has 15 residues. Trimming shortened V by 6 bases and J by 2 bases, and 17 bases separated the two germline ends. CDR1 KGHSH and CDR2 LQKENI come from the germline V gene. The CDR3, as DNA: TGTGCCAGCTCCCCTACCGCGGGAATAACCTACGAGCAGTACTTC. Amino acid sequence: CASSPTAGITYEQYF. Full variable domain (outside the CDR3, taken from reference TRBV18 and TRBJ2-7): NAGVMQNPRHLVRRRGQEARLRCSPMKGHSHVYWYRQLPEEGLKFMVYLQKENIIDESGMPKERFSAEFPKEGPSILRIQQVVRGDSAAYFCASSPTAGITYEQYFGPGTRLTVT.

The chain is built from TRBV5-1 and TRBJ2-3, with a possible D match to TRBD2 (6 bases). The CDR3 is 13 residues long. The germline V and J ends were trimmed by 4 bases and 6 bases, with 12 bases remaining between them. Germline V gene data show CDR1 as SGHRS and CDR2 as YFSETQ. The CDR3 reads CASSPIGRDTQYF. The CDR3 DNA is TGCGCCAGCAGCCCCATAGGGAGGGATACGCAGTATTTT.

Here the CDR3 DNA reads TGTGCCAGCACCCTAACAGAACCCCAAGAGACCCAGTACTTC. Its translation: CASTLTEPQETQYF. The chain recombines TRBV6-6 with TRBJ2-5; D gene uncertain. The germline V and J ends were trimmed by 7 bases and 1 base, with 13 bases remaining between them. The CDR3 covers 14 residues. In germline, CDR1 is MNHNY, CDR2 SVGAGI (reference sequence).

For the CDR3, the DNA is TGCACCAGCAGCCAAGGTCCAAGCGGGAGACACGAGCAGTACTTC. This sequence encodes CTSSQGPSGRHEQYF. The chain carries TRBV1 and TRBJ2-7; TRBD2 is taken as the D call from the table, unchecked against the DNA. TRBV1 has pseudogene status. CDR3 size: 15 residues.

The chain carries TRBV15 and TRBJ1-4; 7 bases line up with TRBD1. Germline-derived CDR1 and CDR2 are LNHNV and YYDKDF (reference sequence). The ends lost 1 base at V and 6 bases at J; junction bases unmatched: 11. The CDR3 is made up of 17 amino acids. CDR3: CATSRARIGRGYEKLFF. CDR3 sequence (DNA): TGTGCCACCAGCAGAGCACGAATCGGCAGGGGGTATGAAAAACTGTTTTTT. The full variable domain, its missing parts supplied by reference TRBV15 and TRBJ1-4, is DAMVIQNPRYQVTQFGKPVTLSCSQTLNHNVMYWYQQKSSQAPKLLFHYYDKDFNNEADTPDNFQSRRPNTSFCFLDIRSPGLGDTAMYLCATSRARIGRGYEKLFFGSGTQLSVL.

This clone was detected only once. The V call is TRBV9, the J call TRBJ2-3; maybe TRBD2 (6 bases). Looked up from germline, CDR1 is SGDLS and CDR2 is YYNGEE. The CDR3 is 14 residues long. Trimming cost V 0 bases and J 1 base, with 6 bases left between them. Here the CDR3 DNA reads TGTGCCAGCAGCGTAGTAGCGGGCACAGATACGCAGTATTTT. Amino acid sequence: CASSVVAGTDTQYF.

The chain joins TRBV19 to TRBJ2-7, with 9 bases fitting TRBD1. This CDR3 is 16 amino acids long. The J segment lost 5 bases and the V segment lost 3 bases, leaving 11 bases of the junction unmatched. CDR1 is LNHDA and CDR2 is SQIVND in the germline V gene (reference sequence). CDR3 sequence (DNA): TGTGCCAGTAGTATTCGACAGGGGGACGGGAGTAACGAGCAGTACTTC. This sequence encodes CASSIRQGDGSNEQYF.

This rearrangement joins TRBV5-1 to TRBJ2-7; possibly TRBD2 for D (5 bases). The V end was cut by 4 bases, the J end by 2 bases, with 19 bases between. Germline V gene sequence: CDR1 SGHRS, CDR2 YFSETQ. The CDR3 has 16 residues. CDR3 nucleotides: TGCGCCAGCAGCGATCCTACGATAAGCGGTCCCTACGAGCAGTACTTC. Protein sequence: CASSDPTISGPYEQYF.

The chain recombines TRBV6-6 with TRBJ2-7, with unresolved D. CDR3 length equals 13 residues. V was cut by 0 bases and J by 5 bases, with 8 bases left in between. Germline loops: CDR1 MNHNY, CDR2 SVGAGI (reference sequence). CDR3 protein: CASSYSRYHEQYF. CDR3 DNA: TGTGCCAGCAGTTACTCGAGGTACCACGAGCAGTACTTC.

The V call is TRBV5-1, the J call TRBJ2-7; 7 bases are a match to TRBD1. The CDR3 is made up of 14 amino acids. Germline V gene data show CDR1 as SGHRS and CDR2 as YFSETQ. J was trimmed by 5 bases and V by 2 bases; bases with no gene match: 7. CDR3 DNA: TGCGCCAGCAGCTTAAGACAGGGCAGGGACGAGCAGTACTTC. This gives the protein CASSLRQGRDEQYF.

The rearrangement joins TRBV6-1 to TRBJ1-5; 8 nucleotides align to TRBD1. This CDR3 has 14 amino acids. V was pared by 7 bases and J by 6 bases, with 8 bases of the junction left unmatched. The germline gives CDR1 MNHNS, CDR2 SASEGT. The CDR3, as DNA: TGTGCCAGCATCAAGGACAGGGAAGGTCAGCCCCAGCATTTT. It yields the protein CASIKDREGQPQHF.

The CDR3 bases are TGTGCCAGCAGCGTTCTGGAGGGCGGTGAGCAGTTCTTC. It is translated as CASSVLEGGEQFF. This rearrangement joins TRBV9 to TRBJ2-1; a weak D match, TRBD2 (6 bases). Trimming left V 2 bases short and J 9 bases short, with 12 bases between. This CDR3 contains 13 residues. Germline lookup yields CDR1 SGDLS and CDR2 YYNGEE.

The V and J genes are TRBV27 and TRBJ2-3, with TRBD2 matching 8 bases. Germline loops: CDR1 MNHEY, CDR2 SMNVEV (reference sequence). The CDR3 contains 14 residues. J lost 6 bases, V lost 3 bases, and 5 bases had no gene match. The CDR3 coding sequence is TGTGCCAGCAGTTTCGGGGGGGGGAGGGATACGCAGTATTTT. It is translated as CASSFGGGRDTQYF.

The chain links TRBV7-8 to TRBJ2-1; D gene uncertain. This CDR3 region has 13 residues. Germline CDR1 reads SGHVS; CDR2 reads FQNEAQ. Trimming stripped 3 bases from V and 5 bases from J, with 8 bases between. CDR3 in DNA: TGTGCCAGCAGCTTTCTTCCTGACAATGAGCAGTTCTTC. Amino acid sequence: CASSFLPDNEQFF.

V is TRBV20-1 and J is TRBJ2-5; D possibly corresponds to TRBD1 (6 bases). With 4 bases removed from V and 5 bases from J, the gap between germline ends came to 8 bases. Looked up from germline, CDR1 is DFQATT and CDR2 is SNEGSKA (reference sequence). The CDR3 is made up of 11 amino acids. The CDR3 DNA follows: TGCAGTGCTACAGGGGCGGAGACCCAGTACTTC. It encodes CSATGAETQYF.

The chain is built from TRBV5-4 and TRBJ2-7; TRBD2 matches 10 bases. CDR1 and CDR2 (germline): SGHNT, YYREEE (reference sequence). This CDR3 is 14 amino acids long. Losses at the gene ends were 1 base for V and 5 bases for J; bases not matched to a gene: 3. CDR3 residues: CASSLSGRAHEQYF. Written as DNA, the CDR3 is TGTGCCAGCAGCTTGAGCGGGAGGGCCCACGAGCAGTACTTC.

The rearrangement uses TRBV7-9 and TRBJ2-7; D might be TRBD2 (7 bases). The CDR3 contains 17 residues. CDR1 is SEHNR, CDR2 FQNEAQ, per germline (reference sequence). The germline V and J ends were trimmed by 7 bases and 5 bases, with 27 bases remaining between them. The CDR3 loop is CASIHSGDGRGRDEQYF. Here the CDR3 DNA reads TGTGCCAGCATCCATTCTGGGGACGGAAGGGGGAGGGACGAGCAGTACTTC.

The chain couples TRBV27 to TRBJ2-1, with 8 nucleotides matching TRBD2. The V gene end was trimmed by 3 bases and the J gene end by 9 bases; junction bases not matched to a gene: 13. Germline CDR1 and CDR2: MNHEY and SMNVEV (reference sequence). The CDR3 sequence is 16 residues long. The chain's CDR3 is CASSLSGTSLVGEQFF. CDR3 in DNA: TGTGCCAGCAGTTTGTCCGGGACTAGTCTGGTCGGTGAGCAGTTCTTC.

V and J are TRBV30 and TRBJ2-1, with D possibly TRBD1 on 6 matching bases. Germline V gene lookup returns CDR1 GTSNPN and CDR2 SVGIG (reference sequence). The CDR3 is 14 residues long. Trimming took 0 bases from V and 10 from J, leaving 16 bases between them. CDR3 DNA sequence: TGTGCCTGGAGTGTGGCTCTGGGGGCGGACGAGCAGTTCTTC. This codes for CAWSVALGADEQFF.

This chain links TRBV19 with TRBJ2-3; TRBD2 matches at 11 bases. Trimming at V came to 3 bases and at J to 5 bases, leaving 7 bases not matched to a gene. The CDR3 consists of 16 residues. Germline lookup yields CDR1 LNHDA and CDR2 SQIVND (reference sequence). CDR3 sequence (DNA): TGTGCCAGTAGTATTGGGCTAGCGGGAGGAATAGATACGCAGTATTTT. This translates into CASSIGLAGGIDTQYF.

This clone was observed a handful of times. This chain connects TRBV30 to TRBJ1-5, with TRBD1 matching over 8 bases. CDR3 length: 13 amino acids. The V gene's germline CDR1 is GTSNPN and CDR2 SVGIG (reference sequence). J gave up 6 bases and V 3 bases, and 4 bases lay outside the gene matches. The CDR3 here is CAWSGQGTQPQHF. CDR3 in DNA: TGTGCCTGGAGCGGACAGGGCACTCAGCCCCAGCATTTT. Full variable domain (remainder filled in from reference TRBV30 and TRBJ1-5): SQTIHQWPATLVQPVGSPLSLECTVEGTSNPNLYWYRQAAGRGLQLLFYSVGIGQISSEVPQNLSASRPQDRQFILSSKKLLLSDSGFYLCAWSGQGTQPQHFGDGTRLSIL.